This T cell receptor (beta chain) originates from a study of patients and donors after allogeneic stem cell transplantation. Via MiXCR, TCRdb re-called the RT-PCR reads, giving one row per CDR3 protein. Of under 200,000 distinct CDR3 sequences detected, roughly 30% appear once; the ten largest clones hold around 3.3%. The CDR3 loop spans 15 amino acids. Germline V gene data show CDR1 as LNHDA and CDR2 as SQIVND (reference sequence). V shed 9 bases and J 6 bases; nucleotides not matched to a gene: 12. This clonotype turned up a few times. Sequencing was done on a sample of blood, either unsorted or a sorted T cell fraction (not recorded which). V gene TRBV19 combines with J gene TRBJ2-2, with 8 bases that match TRBD1. The receptor was isolated from a human donor who was either an allogeneic HSCT recipient or a stem cell or donor lymphocyte infusion donor (not recorded which). It is not recorded whose cells these are; they may come from a transplant donor. The CDR3 DNA is TGTGCCAGCAGATCAGGACAGGGTGGGGCCGGGGAGCTGTTTTTT. This sequence encodes CASRSGQGGAGELFF.